Below, one TCR beta chain is given with its context. No antigen is known for it. The method was immunoSEQ multiplex PCR; TCRdb's version includes in-frame clones alone and lacks a portion of them. The sample lists approximately 480,000 clones, approximately 90% occurring once. The CDR3 spans 15 residues. Looked up from germline, CDR1 is SGHRS and CDR2 is YFSETQ. V lost 3 bases and J lost 6, with 17 bases in between. The sample comes from a study of Ad26.COV2.S vaccination and SARS-CoV-2 variants. As for the study in general: Intramuscular Ad26.COV2.S doses were given once or twice, 56 days apart. The study's findings and limits: Relative to placebo recipients, vaccine recipients exhibited elevated spike-specific TCR breadth. Reported findings describe substantial breadth in spike-specific CD8+ and CD4+ T cell responses following vaccination.

Described treatment: roughly 18 received Ad26.COV2.S at low or high dose, single or two shots; several received placebo; per-sample allocation not given. Sampling happened 63 days after the first vaccine or placebo injection. A Boston adult aged 18-55 years was the donor. The source of this sequence is a person between 18 and 59 years old who received the Ad26.COV2.S COVID-19 vaccine or a placebo. This chain links TRBV5-1 with TRBJ2-3; TRBD2 might be the D (6 bases). The sample here was peripheral blood, taken in a trial of Ad26.COV2.S vaccine versus placebo. The CDR3: CASSSGLAAIDTQYF. In nucleotides, the CDR3 is TGCGCCAGCAGCTCGGGACTTGCAGCCATTGATACGCAGTATTTT.